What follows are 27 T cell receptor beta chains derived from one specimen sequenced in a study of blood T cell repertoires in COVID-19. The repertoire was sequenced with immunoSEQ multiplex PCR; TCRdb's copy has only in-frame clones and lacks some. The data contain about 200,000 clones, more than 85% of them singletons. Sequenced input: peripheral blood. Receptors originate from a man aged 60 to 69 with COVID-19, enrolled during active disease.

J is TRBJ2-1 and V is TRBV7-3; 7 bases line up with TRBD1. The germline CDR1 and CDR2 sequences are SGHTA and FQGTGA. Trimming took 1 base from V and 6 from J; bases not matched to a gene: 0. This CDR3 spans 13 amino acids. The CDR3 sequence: CASSLNRGNEQFF. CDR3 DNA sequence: TGTGCCAGCAGCTTAAACAGGGGCAATGAGCAGTTCTTC.

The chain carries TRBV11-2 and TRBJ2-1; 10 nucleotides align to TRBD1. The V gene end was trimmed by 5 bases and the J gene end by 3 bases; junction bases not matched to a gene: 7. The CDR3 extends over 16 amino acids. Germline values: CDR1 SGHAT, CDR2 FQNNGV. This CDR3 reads CASSHPRTGGYNEQFF. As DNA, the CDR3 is TGTGCCAGCAGCCATCCCCGGACAGGGGGCTACAATGAGCAGTTCTTC.

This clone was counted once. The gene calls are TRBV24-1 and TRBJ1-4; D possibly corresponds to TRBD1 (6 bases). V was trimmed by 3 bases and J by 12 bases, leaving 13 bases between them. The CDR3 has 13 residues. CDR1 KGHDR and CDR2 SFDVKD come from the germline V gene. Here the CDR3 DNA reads TGTGCCACCAGTGATCGACGATCAGGGGAACTGTTTTTT. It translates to CATSDRRSGELFF.

CDR3 nucleotide sequence: TGCGCCAGCAGCTTGGTCCCGGGGTTGATGAACACTGAAGCTTTCTTT. Its protein product is CASSLVPGLMNTEAFF. The chain couples TRBV5-1 to TRBJ1-1; D is ambiguous. CDR1 and CDR2 (germline): SGHRS, YFSETQ. V gave up 0 bases and J gave up 0 bases, with 12 bases separating them. The CDR3 runs to 16 residues.

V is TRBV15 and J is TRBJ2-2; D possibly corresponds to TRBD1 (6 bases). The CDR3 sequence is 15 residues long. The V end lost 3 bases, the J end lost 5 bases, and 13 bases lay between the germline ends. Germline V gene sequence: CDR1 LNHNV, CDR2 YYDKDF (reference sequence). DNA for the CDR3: TGTGCCACCAGCAGGCACAGGGTAGAGACCGGGGAGCTGTTTTTT. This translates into CATSRHRVETGELFF. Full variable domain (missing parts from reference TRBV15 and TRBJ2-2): DAMVIQNPRYQVTQFGKPVTLSCSQTLNHNVMYWYQQKSSQAPKLLFHYYDKDFNNEADTPDNFQSRRPNTSFCFLDIRSPGLGDTAMYLCATSRHRVETGELFFGEGSRLTVL.

The CDR3 sequence is CASSVERDIAYNEQFF. CDR3 in DNA: TGTGCCAGCAGCGTAGAGCGGGATATCGCCTACAATGAGCAGTTCTTC. This sequence joins TRBV9 and TRBJ2-1; 7 positions agree with TRBD2. The CDR3 covers 16 residues. The germline V gene has CDR1 SGDLS and CDR2 YYNGEE. Losses at the gene ends were 0 bases for V and 2 bases for J; bases not matched to a gene: 5.

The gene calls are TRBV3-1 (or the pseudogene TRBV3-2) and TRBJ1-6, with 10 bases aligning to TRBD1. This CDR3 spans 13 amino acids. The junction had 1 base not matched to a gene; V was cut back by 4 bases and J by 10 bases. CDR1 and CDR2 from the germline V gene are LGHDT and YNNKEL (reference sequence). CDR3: CASSLGQGSPLHF. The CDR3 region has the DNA TGTGCCAGCAGCCTGGGACAGGGGTCACCCCTCCACTTT.

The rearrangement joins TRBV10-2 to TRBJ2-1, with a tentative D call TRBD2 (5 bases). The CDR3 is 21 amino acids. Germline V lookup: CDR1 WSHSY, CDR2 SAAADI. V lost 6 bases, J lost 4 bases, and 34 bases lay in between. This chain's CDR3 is CASRGFPATVGTDSGYNEQFF. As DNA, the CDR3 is TGCGCCAGCAGAGGGTTCCCCGCCACAGTCGGAACGGATTCGGGGTACAATGAGCAGTTCTTC.

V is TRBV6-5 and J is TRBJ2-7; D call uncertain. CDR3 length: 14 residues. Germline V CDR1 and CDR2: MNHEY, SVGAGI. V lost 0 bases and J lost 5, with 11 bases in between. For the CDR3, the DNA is TGTGCCAGCAGTTACTCGTCGGCAGGCAACGAGCAGTACTTC. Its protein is CASSYSSAGNEQYF.

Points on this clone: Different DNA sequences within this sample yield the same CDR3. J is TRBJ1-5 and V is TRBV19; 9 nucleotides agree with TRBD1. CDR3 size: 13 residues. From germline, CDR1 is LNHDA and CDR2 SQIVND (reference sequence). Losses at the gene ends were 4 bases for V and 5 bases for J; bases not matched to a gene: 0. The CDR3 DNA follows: TGTGCCAGTAGTAGGGACAGGGATCAGCCCCAGCATTTT. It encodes CASSRDRDQPQHF.

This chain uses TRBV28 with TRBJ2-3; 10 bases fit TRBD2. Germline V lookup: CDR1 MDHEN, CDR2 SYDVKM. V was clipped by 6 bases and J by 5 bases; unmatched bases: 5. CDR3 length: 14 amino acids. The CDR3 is CASSPSGRGDTQYF. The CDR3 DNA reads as TGTGCCAGCAGCCCAAGCGGGAGGGGAGATACGCAGTATTTT.

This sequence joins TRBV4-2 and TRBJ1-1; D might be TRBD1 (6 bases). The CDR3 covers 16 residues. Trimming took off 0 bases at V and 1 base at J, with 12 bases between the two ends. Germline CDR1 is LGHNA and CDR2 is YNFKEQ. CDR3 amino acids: CASSQELRGGNTEAFF. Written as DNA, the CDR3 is TGTGCCAGCAGCCAAGAATTGCGAGGGGGGAACACTGAAGCTTTCTTT.

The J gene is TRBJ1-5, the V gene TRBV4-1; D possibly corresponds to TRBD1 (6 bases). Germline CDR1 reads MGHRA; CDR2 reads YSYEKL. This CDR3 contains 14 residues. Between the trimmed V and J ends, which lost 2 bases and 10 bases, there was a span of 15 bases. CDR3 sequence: CASSQFRGVSPQHF. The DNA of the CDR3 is TGCGCCAGCAGCCAATTCAGGGGTGTCTCTCCCCAGCATTTT.

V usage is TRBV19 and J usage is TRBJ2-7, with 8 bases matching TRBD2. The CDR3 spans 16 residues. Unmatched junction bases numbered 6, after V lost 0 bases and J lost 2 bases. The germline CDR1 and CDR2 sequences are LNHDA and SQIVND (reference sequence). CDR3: CASSIEVWRGAYEQYF. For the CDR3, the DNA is TGTGCCAGTAGTATAGAAGTTTGGCGGGGGGCCTACGAGCAGTACTTC.

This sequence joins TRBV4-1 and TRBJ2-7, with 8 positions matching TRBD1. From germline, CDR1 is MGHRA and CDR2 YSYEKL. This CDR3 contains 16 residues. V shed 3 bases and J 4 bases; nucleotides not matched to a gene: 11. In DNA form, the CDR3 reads TGCGCCAGCAGCCAGGGGTCCGGGACAGGAACTTACGAGCAGTACTTC. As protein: CASSQGSGTGTYEQYF.

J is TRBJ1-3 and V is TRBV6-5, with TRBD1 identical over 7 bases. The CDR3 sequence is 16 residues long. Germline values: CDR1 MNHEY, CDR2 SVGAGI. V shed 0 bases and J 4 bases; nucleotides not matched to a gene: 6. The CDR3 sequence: CASSYSRQGPGNTIYF. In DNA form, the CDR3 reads TGTGCCAGCAGTTACTCGAGACAGGGTCCAGGAAACACCATATATTTT.

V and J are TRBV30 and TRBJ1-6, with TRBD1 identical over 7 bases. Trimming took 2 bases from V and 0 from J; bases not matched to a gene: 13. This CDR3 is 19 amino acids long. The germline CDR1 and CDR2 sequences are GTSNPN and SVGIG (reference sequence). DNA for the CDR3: TGTGCCTGGAGTAGGGGACAGAACGTTTTAAGCTCCTATAATTCACCCCTCCACTTT. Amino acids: CAWSRGQNVLSSYNSPLHF.

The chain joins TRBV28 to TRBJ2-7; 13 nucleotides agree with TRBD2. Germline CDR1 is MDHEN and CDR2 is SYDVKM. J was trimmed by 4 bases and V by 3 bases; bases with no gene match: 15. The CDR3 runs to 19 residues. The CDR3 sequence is CASSFFPGTSGNIEYEQYF. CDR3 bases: TGTGCCAGCAGTTTTTTTCCCGGGACTAGCGGGAATATTGAATACGAGCAGTACTTC.

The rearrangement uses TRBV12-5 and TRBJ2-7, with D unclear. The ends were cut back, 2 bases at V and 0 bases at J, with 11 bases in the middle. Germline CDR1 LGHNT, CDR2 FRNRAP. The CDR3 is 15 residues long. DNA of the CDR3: TGTGCTAGTGGTTTGTCCGGGTCTAGCTCCTACGAGCAGTACTTC. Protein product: CASGLSGSSSYEQYF.

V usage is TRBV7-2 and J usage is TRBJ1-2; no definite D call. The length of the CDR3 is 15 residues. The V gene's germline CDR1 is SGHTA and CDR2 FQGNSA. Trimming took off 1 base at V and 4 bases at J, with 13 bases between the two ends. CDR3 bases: TGTGCCAGCAGCTTAGGGCGGGGTTGGGCCTATGGCTACACCTTC. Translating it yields CASSLGRGWAYGYTF.

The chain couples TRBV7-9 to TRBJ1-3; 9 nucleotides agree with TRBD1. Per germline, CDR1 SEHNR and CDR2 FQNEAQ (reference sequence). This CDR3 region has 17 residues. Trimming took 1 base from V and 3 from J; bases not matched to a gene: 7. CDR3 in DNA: TGTGCCAGCAGCTTAGATGGACAGGGGAGGAATGGAAACACCATATATTTT. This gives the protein CASSLDGQGRNGNTIYF.

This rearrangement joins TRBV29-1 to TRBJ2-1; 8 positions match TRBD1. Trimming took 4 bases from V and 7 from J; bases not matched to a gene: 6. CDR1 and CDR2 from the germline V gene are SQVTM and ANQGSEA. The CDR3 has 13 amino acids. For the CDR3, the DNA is TGCAGCGTTGTCCGGACAGGGTGGAATGAGCAGTTCTTC. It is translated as CSVVRTGWNEQFF.

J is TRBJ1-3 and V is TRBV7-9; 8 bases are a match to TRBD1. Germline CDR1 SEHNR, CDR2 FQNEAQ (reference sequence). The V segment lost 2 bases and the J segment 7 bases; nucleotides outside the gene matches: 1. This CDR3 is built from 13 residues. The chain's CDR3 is CASSLQGANTIYF. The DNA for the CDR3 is TGTGCCAGCAGCTTACAGGGGGCCAACACCATATATTTT.

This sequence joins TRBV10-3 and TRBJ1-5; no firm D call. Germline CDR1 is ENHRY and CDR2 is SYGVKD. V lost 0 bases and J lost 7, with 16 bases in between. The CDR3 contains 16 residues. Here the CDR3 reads CAISESGGDPGQPQHF. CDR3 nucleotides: TGTGCCATCAGTGAGTCTGGCGGAGACCCGGGGCAGCCCCAGCATTTT.

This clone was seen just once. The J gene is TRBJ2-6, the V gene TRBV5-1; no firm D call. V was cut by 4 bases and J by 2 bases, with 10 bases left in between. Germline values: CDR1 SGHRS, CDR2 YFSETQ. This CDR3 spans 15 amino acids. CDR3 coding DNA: TGCGCCAGCAGCCTTTCCAGCGCTGGGGCCAACGTCCTGACTTTC. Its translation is CASSLSSAGANVLTF.

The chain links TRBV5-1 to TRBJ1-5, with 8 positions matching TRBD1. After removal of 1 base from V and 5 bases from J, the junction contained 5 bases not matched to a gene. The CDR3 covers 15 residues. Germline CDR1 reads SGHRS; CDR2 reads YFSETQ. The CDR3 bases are TGCGCCAGCAGCTTGTCGACAGGGGCTGATCAGCCCCAGCATTTT. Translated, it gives CASSLSTGADQPQHF.

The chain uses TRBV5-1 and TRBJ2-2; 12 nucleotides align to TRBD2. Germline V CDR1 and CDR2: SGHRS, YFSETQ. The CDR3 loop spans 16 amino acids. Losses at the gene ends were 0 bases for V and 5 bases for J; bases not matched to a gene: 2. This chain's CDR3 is CASSLGLAGVTGELFF. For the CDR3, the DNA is TGCGCCAGCAGCTTGGGACTAGCGGGGGTTACCGGGGAGCTGTTTTTT.